The 18 T cell receptor beta chains in this list originate from one sample, sequenced in a study of cytomegalovirus exposure and HLA in healthy donors. In the PCR, 60 Vbeta and 13 Jbeta primers were used. Clones were read by immunoSEQ multiplex PCR, and TCRdb kept only the in-frame ones, dropping some. The data contain approximately 160,000 clones, approximately 80% of them singletons. The sample taken for sequencing was PBMCs. All receptors come from a woman aged 40 to 49 in good health and CMV-seropositive.

There are a few counts of this clone. The chain has TRBV5-6 and TRBJ2-5, with TRBD2 identical over 8 bases. Germline V lookup: CDR1 SGHDT, CDR2 YYEEEE. This CDR3 has 14 amino acids. Unmatched junction bases numbered 5, after V lost 4 bases and J lost 3 bases. The CDR3 here is CASSAGLEEETQYF. CDR3 sequence (DNA): TGTGCCAGCAGCGCGGGACTAGAGGAAGAGACCCAGTACTTC. Supplemented by reference TRBV5-6 and TRBJ2-5, the full variable domain reads DAGVTQSPTHLIKTRGQQVTLRCSPKSGHDTVSWYQQALGQGPQFIFQYYEEEERQRGNFPDRFSGHQFPNYSSELNVNALLLGDSALYLCASSAGLEEETQYFGPGTRLLVL.

The chain carries TRBV2 and TRBJ1-5, with TRBD1 matching 7 bases. Germline loops: CDR1 SNHLY, CDR2 FYNNEI. The CDR3 has 15 residues. The V and J ends lost 6 bases and 5 bases, in that order; junction bases with no gene match: 10. CDR3 nucleotides: TGTGCCAGCAGAGTACAGGGGATGGGGGATCAGCCCCAGCATTTT. It translates to CASRVQGMGDQPQHF.

The V call is TRBV27, the J call TRBJ1-5; 7 nucleotides line up with TRBD1. The CDR3 has 15 amino acids. Germline V gene data show CDR1 as MNHEY and CDR2 as SMNVEV (reference sequence). The trim removed 5 bases at V and 3 bases at J, leaving 7 bases unmatched. The CDR3 DNA is TGTGCCAGCAGTGCGAACAGGGGCTCCAATCAGCCCCAGCATTTT. Translation: CASSANRGSNQPQHF.

A few counts support this clone. The rearrangement uses TRBV4-3 and TRBJ1-4, with 9 bases that match TRBD1. There are 17 residues in the CDR3. Looked up from germline, CDR1 is LGHNA and CDR2 is YSLEER. J gave up 6 bases and V 0 bases, and 8 bases lay outside the gene matches. The CDR3 DNA follows: TGCGCCAGCAGCCAAGATTCCGGGACAGGGATTCATGAAAAACTGTTTTTT. Translating gives CASSQDSGTGIHEKLFF.

This clone appeared a few times. The genes are TRBV19 and TRBJ1-2; tentatively, D is TRBD1 (6 bases). This CDR3 contains 13 residues. The germline gives CDR1 LNHDA, CDR2 SQIVND (reference sequence). The V and J ends lost 7 bases and 2 bases respectively, with 11 bases between them. CDR3 in DNA: TGTGCCAGTACCCGGCAGGGGAACTATGGCTACACCTTC. It is translated as CASTRQGNYGYTF. The entire variable domain, with the rest obtained from reference TRBV19 and TRBJ1-2, is as follows: DGGITQSPKYLFRKEGQNVTLSCEQNLNHDAMYWYRQDPGQGLRLIYYSQIVNDFQKGDIAEGYSVSREKKESFPLTVTSAQKNPTAFYLCASTRQGNYGYTFGSGTRLTVV.

CDR3 nucleotide sequence: TGTGCCAGCAGTAAAGGGACTGCTAGGGAGCAGTACTTC. This translates into CASSKGTAREQYF. The chain links TRBV27 to TRBJ2-7, with D perhaps TRBD2 (6 bases). The germline V gene encodes CDR1 MNHEY and CDR2 SMNVEV (reference sequence). The CDR3 totals 13 residues. Deletions cut 5 bases from V and 7 bases from J, with 15 bases between.

The CDR3 DNA reads as TGTGCCAGCAGCCCAGCGGGGGGGCAAAACATTCAGTACTTC. Translation gives CASSPAGGQNIQYF. The chain is built from TRBV7-2 and TRBJ2-4, with TRBD2 matching 10 bases. The V and J ends lost 5 bases and 5 bases, in that order; junction bases with no gene match: 3. CDR1 and CDR2 from the germline V gene are SGHTA and FQGNSA. The length of the CDR3 is 14 residues.

V gene TRBV30 combines with J gene TRBJ1-3; 7 bases are shared with TRBD1. There are 14 residues in the CDR3. The ends lost 0 bases at V and 3 bases at J; junction bases unmatched: 2. In germline, CDR1 is GTSNPN, CDR2 SVGIG (reference sequence). CDR3 loop: CAWSVNRGGNTIYF. CDR3 nucleotides: TGTGCCTGGAGTGTTAACAGGGGTGGAAACACCATATATTTT.

This clone has only one observation. The chain carries TRBV5-4 and TRBJ1-1, with D perhaps TRBD1 (5 bases). Looked up from germline, CDR1 is SGHNT and CDR2 is YYREEE (reference sequence). CDR3 length: 14 amino acids. V lost 1 base, J lost 1 base, and 8 bases lay in between. As DNA, the CDR3 is TGTGCCAGCAGCTTGTACGGGGGGAACACTGAAGCTTTCTTT. Its protein is CASSLYGGNTEAFF.

The rearrangement uses TRBV5-6 and TRBJ2-7, with a weak D call TRBD1 (6 bases). The CDR3 totals 14 residues. The V end was cut by 4 bases, the J end by 2 bases, with 13 bases between. Germline V CDR1 and CDR2: SGHDT, YYEEEE. This chain's CDR3 is CASSATGSAYEQYF. CDR3 DNA sequence: TGTGCCAGCAGCGCTACAGGGTCCGCCTACGAGCAGTACTTC.

The J gene is TRBJ1-2, the V gene TRBV4-3; a possible D gene is TRBD1 (6 bases). Germline CDR1 is LGHNA and CDR2 is YSLEER. The V end lost 3 bases, the J end lost 4 bases, and 18 bases lay between the germline ends. The CDR3 is 16 residues long. The CDR3, as DNA: TGCGCCAGCAGCCAGAAGTCGACAGGTCCGTCCTATGGCTACACCTTC. As protein: CASSQKSTGPSYGYTF.

The chain links TRBV7-2 to TRBJ2-1; 13 bases fit TRBD2. Germline trimming cut 2 bases from V and 4 bases from J; bases unmatched to any gene: 5. CDR3 length equals 17 residues. Germline V CDR1 and CDR2: SGHTA, FQGNSA. The CDR3 sequence: CASSLNQLAGGYNEQFF. The CDR3 region has the DNA TGTGCCAGCAGCTTAAATCAACTAGCGGGAGGGTACAATGAGCAGTTCTTC.

This chain uses TRBV7-2 with TRBJ1-3; D perhaps matches TRBD1 (5 bases). The germline V and J ends were trimmed by 4 bases and 1 base, with 8 bases remaining between them. There are 14 residues in the CDR3. Germline assignment: CDR1 SGHTA and CDR2 FQGNSA. The CDR3 sequence: CASSSGLSGNTIYF. For the CDR3, the DNA is TGTGCCAGCAGCTCGGGACTATCTGGAAACACCATATATTTT.

J is TRBJ1-2 and V is TRBV11-3, with 7 bases that match TRBD1. CDR1 is SGHNT, CDR2 YENEEA, per germline. The CDR3 length is 15 residues. Unmatched junction bases numbered 6, after V lost 5 bases and J lost 0 bases. CDR3 sequence (DNA): TGTGCCAGCAGCGCGGGACAGCAAGCTAACTATGGCTACACCTTC. Its translation: CASSAGQQANYGYTF.

The chain employs TRBV5-8 and TRBJ1-1; 11 positions match TRBD1. CDR3 length equals 14 residues. The germline V gene has CDR1 SGHTS and CDR2 YDEGEE. Trimming removed 4 bases from V and 3 bases from J; junction bases left unmatched: 2. CDR3: CASSRDRGDTEAFF. Written as DNA, the CDR3 is TGTGCCAGCAGCCGGGACAGGGGGGACACTGAAGCTTTCTTT.

This clone was seen once. The chain combines TRBV5-4 with TRBJ2-7; TRBD2 matches 7 bases. The CDR3 is 15 amino acids. CDR1 and CDR2 from the germline V gene are SGHNT and YYREEE (reference sequence). V shed 4 bases, J shed 7 bases, and the junction held 14 bases outside the gene matches. The CDR3 loop reads CASSAGGSGAIEQYF. Written as DNA, the CDR3 is TGTGCCAGCAGCGCCGGGGGGAGCGGAGCGATTGAGCAGTACTTC.

V gene TRBV27 combines with J gene TRBJ1-1, with D maybe TRBD1 (6 bases). This CDR3 is 13 amino acids long. The germline V gene has CDR1 MNHEY and CDR2 SMNVEV (reference sequence). The V end was cut by 2 bases, the J end by 4 bases, with 8 bases between. CDR3 loop: CASSLKGGTEAFF. The CDR3, as DNA: TGTGCCAGCAGTTTAAAAGGGGGCACTGAAGCTTTCTTT.

The chain uses TRBV6-1 and TRBJ1-6; no clear D gene. Germline V gene sequence: CDR1 MNHNS, CDR2 SASEGT. The CDR3 has 14 amino acids. V lost 2 bases and J lost 6, with 8 bases in between. This CDR3 reads CASSETRSNSPLHF. The CDR3 DNA reads as TGTGCCAGCAGTGAAACAAGAAGTAATTCACCCCTCCACTTT.